This TCR beta chain is from a study of cytomegalovirus exposure and HLA in healthy donors. The primer mix had 60 Vbeta and 13 Jbeta primers. TCRdb keeps only in-frame clones here, not all; method: immunoSEQ multiplex PCR. In the table there are more than 85,000 clones, approximately 72% of which are singletons. Germline CDR1 MNHEY, CDR2 SVGAGI. CDR3 size: 11 residues. V dropped 5 bases and J dropped 4 bases, with 5 bases sitting between them. The receptor was derived from a man aged 25-45 years in good health and CMV-seronegative. The sequenced sample consisted of PBMCs. This rearrangement joins TRBV6-5 to TRBJ1-2; D gene uncertain. DNA of the CDR3: TGTGCCAGCAGTCGACTCTATGGCTACACCTTC. This codes for CASSRLYGYTF.